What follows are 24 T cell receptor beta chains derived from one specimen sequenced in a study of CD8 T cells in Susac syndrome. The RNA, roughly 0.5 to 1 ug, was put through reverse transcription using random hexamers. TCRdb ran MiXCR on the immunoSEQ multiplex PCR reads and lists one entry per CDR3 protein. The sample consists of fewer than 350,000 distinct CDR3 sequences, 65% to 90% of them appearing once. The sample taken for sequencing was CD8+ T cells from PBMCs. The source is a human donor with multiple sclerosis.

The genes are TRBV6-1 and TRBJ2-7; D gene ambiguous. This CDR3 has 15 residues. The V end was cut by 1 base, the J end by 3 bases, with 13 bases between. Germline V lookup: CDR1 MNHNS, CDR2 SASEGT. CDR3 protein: CASSEGPDLLYEQYF. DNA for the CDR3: TGTGCCAGCAGTGAAGGACCCGACCTCCTCTACGAGCAGTACTTC.

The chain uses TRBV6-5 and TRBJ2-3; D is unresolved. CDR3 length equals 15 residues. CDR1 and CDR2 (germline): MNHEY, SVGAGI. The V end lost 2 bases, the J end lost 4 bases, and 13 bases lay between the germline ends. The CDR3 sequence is CASSYIRVAADTQYF. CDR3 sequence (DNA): TGTGCCAGCAGTTACATTCGGGTAGCAGCAGATACGCAGTATTTT.

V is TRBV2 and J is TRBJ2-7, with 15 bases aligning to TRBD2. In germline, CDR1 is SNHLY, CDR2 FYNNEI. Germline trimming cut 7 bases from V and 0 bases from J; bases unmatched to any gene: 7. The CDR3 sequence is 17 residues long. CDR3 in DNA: TGTGCCAGCATCCCGGGACTAGCGGGAGGACGCTCCTACGAGCAGTACTTC. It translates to CASIPGLAGGRSYEQYF. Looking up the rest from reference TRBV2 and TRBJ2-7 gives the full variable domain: EPEVTQTPSHQVTQMGQEVILRCVPISNHLYFYWYRQILGQKVEFLVSFYNNEISEKSEIFDDQFSVERPDGSNFTLKIRSTKLEDSAMYFCASIPGLAGGRSYEQYFGPGTRLTVT.

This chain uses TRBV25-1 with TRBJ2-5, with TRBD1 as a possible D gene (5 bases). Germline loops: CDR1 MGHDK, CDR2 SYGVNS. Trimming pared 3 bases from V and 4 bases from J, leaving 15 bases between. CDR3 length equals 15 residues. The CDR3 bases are TGTGCCAGCAGTGACTGGACAAAAGAAGGAGAGACCCAGTACTTC. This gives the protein CASSDWTKEGETQYF.

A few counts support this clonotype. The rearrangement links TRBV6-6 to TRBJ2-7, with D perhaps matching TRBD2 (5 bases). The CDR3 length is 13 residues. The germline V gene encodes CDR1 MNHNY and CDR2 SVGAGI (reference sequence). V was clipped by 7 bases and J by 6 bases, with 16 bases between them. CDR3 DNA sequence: TGTGCCAGCAATCCTGCGCTGAGGGCCGAGCAGTACTTC. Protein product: CASNPALRAEQYF.

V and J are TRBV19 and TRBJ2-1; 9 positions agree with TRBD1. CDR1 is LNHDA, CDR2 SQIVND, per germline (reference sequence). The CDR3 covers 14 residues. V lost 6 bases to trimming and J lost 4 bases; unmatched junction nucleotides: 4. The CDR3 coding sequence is TGTGCCAGTAGATACGGGACAGGGTACAATGAGCAGTTCTTC. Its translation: CASRYGTGYNEQFF.

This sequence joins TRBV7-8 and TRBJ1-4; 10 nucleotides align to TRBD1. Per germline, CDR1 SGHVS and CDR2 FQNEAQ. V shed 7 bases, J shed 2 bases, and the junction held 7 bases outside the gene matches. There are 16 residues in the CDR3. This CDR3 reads CASIATGGATNEKLFF. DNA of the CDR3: TGTGCCAGCATCGCGACAGGGGGCGCGACTAATGAAAAACTGTTTTTT.

The chain's CDR3 is CASSFDLARDTQYF. Written as DNA, the CDR3 is TGTGCCAGCAGCTTCGACCTCGCCAGAGATACGCAGTATTTT. The gene calls are TRBV7-9 and TRBJ2-3; D not resolved. Germline V gives CDR1 SEHNR, CDR2 FQNEAQ (reference sequence). Trimming cost V 3 bases and J 5 bases, with 12 bases left between them. This CDR3 has 14 amino acids. Full variable domain (missing parts from reference TRBV7-9 and TRBJ2-3): DTGVSQNPRHKITKRGQNVTFRCDPISEHNRLYWYRQTLGQGPEFLTYFQNEAQLEKSRLLSDRFSAERPKGSFSTLEIQRTEQGDSAMYLCASSFDLARDTQYFGPGTRLTVL.

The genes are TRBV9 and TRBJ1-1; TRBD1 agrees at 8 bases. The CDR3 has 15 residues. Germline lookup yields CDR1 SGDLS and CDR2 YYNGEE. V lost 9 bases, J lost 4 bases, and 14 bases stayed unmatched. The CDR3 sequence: CAKGDRPFRGTEAFF. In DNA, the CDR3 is TGTGCCAAGGGGGACAGGCCGTTCCGGGGCACTGAAGCTTTCTTT. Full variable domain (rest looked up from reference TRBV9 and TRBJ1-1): DSGVTQTPKHLITATGQRVTLRCSPRSGDLSVYWYQQSLDQGLQFLIQYYNGEERAKGNILERFSAQQFPDLHSELNLSSLELGDSALYFCAKGDRPFRGTEAFFGQGTRLTVV.

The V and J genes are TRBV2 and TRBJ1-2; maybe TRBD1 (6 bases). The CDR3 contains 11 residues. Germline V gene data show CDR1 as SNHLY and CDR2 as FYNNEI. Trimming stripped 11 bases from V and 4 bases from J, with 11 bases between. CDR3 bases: TGTGCCCCCAGGGGAGGCTATGGCTACACCTTC. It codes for CAPRGGYGYTF.

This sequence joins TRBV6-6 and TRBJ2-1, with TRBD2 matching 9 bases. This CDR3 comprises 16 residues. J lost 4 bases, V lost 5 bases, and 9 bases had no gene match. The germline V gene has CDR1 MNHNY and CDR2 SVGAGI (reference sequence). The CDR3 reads CASSPSLAGVYNEQFF. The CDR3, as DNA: TGTGCCAGCAGTCCCTCTTTAGCGGGGGTTTACAATGAGCAGTTCTTC.

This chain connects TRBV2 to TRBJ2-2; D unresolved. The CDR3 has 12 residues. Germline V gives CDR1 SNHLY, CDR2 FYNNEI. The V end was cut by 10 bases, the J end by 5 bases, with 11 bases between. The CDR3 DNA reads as TGTGCCACTAAGTCAATAACCGGGGAGCTGTTTTTT. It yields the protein CATKSITGELFF.

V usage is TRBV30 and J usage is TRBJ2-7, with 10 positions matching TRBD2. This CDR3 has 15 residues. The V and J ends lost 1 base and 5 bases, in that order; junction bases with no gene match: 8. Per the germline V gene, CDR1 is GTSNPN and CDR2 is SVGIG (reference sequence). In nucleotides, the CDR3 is TGTGCCTGGAGTGCTGGACTAGCGGTATCGGACGAGCAGTACTTC. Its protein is CAWSAGLAVSDEQYF. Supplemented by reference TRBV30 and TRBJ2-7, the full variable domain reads SQTIHQWPATLVQPVGSPLSLECTVEGTSNPNLYWYRQAAGRGLQLLFYSVGIGQISSEVPQNLSASRPQDRQFILSSKKLLLSDSGFYLCAWSAGLAVSDEQYFGPGTRLTVT.

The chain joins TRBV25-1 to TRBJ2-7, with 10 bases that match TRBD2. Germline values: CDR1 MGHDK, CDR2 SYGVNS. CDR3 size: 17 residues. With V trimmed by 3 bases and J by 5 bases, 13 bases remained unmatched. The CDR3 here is CASSDWASSGSTDEQYF. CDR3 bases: TGTGCCAGCAGTGACTGGGCTTCTAGCGGGAGTACCGACGAGCAGTACTTC.

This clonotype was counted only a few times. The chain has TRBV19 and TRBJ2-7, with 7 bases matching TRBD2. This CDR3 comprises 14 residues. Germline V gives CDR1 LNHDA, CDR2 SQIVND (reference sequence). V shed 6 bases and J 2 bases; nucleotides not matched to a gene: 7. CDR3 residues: CASSPGGTTYEQYF. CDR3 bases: TGTGCCAGTAGCCCCGGCGGGACTACCTACGAGCAGTACTTC.

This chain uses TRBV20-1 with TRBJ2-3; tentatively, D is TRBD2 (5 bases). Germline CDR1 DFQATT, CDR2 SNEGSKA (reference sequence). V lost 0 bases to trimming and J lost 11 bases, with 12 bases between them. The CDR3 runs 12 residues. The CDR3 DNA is TGCAGTGCTAGAGATGAGGGATGGCGGCAGTATTTT. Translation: CSARDEGWRQYF.

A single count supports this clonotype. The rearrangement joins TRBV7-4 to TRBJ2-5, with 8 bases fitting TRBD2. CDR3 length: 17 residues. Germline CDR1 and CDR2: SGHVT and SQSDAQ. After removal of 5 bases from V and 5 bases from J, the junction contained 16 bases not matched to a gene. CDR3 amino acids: CASSPGRSLAGRETQYF. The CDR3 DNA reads TGTGCCAGCAGCCCCGGACGTTCTCTAGCGGGTAGGGAGACCCAGTACTTC.

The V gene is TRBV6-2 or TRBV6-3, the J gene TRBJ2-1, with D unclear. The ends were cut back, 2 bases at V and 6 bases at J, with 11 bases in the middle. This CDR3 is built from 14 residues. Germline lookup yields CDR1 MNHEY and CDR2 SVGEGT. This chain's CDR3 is CASSYHIRGNEQFF. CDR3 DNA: TGTGCCAGCAGTTACCATATTAGAGGCAATGAGCAGTTCTTC.

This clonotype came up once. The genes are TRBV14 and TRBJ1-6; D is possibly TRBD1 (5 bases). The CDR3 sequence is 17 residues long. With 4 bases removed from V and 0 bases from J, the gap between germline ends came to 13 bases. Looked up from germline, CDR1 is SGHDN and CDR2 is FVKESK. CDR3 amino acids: CASSPQEGSSYNSPLHF. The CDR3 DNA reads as TGTGCCAGCAGCCCCCAGGAGGGGAGCTCCTATAATTCACCCCTCCACTTT.

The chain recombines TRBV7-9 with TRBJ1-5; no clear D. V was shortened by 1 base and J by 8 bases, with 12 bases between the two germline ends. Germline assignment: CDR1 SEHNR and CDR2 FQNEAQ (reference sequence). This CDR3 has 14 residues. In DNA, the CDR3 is TGTGCCAGCAGCTTAGACTGGGAATCAGAGCCCCAGCATTTT. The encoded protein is CASSLDWESEPQHF.

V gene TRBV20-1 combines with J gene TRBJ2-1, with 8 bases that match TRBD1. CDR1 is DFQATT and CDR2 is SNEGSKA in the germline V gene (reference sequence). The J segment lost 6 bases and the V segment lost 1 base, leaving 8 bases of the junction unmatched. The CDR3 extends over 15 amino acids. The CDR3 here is CSARVPGGVVNEQFF. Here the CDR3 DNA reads TGCAGTGCTAGAGTTCCAGGGGGCGTGGTCAATGAGCAGTTCTTC.

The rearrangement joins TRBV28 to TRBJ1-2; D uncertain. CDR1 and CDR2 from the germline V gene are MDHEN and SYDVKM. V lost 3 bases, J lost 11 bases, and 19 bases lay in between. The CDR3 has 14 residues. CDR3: CASSFNMGLRLYTF. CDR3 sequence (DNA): TGTGCCAGCAGTTTCAATATGGGCCTCCGCTTGTACACCTTC.

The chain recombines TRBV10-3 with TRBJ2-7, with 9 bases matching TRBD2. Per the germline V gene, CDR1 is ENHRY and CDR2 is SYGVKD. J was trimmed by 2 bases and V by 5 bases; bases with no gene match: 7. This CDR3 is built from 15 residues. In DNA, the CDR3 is TGTGCCATCAGTCCGGGGGCGGGAGGGGCCTACGAGCAGTACTTC. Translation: CAISPGAGGAYEQYF.

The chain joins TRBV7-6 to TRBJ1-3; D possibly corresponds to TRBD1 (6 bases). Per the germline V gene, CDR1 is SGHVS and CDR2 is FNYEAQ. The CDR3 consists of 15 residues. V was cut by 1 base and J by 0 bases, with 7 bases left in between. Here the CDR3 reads CASSLDRASGNTIYF. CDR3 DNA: TGTGCCAGCAGCTTAGACAGGGCCTCTGGAAACACCATATATTTT.